The clone carrying this T cell receptor beta chain occurred once. This CDR3 spans 14 amino acids. After removal of 4 bases from V and 5 bases from J, the junction contained 5 bases not matched to a gene. The germline CDR1 and CDR2 sequences are MGHRA and YSYEKL. These data are taken from a study of blood T cell repertoires in COVID-19. Background on the study: Sample material is recorded as cDNA or gDNA derived from T cells, B-cell-depleted T cells, or PBMCs.

As processed by the authors: Nucleated cell counts were estimated from reference gene primer amplification. Clones were read by immunoSEQ multiplex PCR, and TCRdb kept only the in-frame ones, dropping some. For V, J and clone size, that table is used; D and trimming come from the DNA. In the table there are about 170,000 clones, less than 90% of which are singletons. The study drew participants aged about 18 to 89 years from roughly 25 US areas. All recovered Cohort 3 donors got two negative PCRs, got clearance, or saw symptom resolution. The sequence derives from a woman in her forties or fifties who had recovered from COVID-19. What was sequenced was PBMCs or T cells enriched from blood (not recorded which). The chain links TRBV4-1 to TRBJ1-5, with 7 positions matching TRBD1. The CDR3 loop is CASSPTGTDQPQHF. The CDR3 region has the DNA TGCGCCAGCAGCCCGACAGGGACGGATCAGCCCCAGCATTTT.